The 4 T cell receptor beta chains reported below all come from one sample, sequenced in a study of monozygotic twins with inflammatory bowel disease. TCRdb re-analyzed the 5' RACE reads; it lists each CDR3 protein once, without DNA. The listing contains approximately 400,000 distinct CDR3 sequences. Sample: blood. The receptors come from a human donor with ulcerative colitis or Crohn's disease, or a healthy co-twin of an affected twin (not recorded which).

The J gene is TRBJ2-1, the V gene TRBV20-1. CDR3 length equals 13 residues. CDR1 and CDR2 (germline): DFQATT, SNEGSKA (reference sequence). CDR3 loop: CSASTGTVNEQFF.

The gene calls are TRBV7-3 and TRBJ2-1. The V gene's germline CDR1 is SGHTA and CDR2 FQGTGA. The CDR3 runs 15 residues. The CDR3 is CASSLMAGAHNEQFF.

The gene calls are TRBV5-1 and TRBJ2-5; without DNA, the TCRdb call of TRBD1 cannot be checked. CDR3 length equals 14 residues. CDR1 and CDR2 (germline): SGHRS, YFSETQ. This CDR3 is CASSQEGGVETQYF.

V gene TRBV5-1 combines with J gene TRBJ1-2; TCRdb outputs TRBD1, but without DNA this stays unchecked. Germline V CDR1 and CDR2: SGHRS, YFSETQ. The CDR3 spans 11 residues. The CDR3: CASSQDTGYTF.